This T cell receptor (beta chain) is drawn from a study of control samples from healthy donors and cancer patients. The V and J ends lost 2 bases and 0 bases, in that order; junction bases with no gene match: 1. Germline lookup yields CDR1 SGDLS and CDR2 YYNGEE. This CDR3 has 14 residues. Only in-frame clones appear in the TCRdb table, and some are missing; sequencing was by immunoSEQ multiplex PCR. The profile shows tens of thousands of clones, roughly nine tenths of them singletons. Sequencing used blood. The TCR was taken from a man aged 50-59 years in good health. This chain connects TRBV9 to TRBJ1-1; 7 bases map to TRBD1. The CDR3 loop is CASSVQGVNTEAFF. The CDR3 DNA sequence: TGTGCCAGCAGCGTTCAGGGGGTGAACACTGAAGCTTTCTTT.